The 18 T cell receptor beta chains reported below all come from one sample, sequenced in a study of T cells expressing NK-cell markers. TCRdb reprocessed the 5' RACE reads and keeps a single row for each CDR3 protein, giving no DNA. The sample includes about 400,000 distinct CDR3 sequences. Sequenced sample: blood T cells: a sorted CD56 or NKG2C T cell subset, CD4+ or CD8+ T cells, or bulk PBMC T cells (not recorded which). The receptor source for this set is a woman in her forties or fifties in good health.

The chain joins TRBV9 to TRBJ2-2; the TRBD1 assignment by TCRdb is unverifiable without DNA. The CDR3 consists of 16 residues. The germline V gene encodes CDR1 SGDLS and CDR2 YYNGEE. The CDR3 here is CASSVEGAVNTGELFF.

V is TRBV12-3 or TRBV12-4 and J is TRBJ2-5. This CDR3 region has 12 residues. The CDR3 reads CASSLGVETQYF.

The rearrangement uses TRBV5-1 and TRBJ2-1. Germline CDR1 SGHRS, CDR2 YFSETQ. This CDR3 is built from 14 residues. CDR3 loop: CASSLELYYNEQFF.

CDR3 protein: CASSLVASDTEAFF. The chain combines TRBV5-1 with TRBJ1-1. CDR3 size: 14 residues. Germline CDR1 SGHRS, CDR2 YFSETQ.

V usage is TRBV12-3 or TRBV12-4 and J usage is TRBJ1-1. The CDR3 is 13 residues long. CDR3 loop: CASSPGENTEAFF.

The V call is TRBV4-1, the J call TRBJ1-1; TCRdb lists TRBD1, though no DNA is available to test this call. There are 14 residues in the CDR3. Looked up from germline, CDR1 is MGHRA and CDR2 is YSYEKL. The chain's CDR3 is CASSQVGQVAEAFF.

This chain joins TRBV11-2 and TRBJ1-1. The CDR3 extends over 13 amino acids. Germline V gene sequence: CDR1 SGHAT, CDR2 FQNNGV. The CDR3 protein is CASSSPFGSEAFF. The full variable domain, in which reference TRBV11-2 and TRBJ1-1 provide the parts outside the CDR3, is EAGVAQSPRYKIIEKRQSVAFWCNPISGHATLYWYQQILGQGPKLLIQFQNNGVVDDSQLPKDRFSAERLKGVDSTLKIQPAKLEDSAVYLCASSSPFGSEAFFGQGTRLTVV.

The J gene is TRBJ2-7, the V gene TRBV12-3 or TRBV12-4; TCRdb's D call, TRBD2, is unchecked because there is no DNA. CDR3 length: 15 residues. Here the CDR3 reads CASTLGGGRGYEQYF.

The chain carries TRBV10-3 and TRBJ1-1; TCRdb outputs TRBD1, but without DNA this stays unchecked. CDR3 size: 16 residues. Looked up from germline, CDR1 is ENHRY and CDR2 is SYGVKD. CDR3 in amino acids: CAISEWGDQGNTEAFF.

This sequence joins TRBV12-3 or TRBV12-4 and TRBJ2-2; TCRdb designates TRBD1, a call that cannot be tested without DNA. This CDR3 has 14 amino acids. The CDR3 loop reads CASRERGPPGELFF.

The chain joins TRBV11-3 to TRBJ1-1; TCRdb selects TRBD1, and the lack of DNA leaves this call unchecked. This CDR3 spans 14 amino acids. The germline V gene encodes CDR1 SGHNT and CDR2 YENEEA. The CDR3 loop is CASSSQGAGPEAFF.

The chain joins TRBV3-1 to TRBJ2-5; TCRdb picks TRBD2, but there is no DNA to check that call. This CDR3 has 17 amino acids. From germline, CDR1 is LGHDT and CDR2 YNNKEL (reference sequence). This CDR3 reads CASIGDGLAAPGETQYF.

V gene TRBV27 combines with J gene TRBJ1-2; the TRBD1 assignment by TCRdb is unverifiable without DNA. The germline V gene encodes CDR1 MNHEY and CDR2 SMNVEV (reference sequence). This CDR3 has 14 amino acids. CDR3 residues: CASSSGTGLRGYTF.

CDR3 region: CASSLGPDWSYEQYF. The V gene is TRBV7-3, the J gene TRBJ2-7; the D call of TRBD2 rests on TCRdb alone, since no DNA is present to check it. This CDR3 has 15 residues. In germline, CDR1 is SGHTA, CDR2 FQGTGA.

The CDR3 is CASSLGGRTSDTQYF. The chain couples TRBV5-1 to TRBJ2-3; TCRdb indicates TRBD1, and absent DNA this call remains unverified. Looked up from germline, CDR1 is SGHRS and CDR2 is YFSETQ. The CDR3 runs to 15 residues.

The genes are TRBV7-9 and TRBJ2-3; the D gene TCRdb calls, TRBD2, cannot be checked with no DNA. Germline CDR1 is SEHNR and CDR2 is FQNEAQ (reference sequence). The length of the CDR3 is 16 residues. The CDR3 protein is CASSLWTSQDTDTQYF. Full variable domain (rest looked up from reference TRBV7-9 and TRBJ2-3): DTGVSQNPRHKITKRGQNVTFRCDPISEHNRLYWYRQTLGQGPEFLTYFQNEAQLEKSRLLSDRFSAERPKGSFSTLEIQRTEQGDSAMYLCASSLWTSQDTDTQYFGPGTRLTVL.

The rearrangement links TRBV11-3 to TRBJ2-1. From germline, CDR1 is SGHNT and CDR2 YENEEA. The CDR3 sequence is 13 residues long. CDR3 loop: CASSLGALYEQFF.

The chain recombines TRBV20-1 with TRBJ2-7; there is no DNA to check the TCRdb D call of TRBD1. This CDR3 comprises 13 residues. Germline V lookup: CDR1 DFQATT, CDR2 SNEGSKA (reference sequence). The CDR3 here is CSATDRSDYEQYF.